This T cell receptor beta chain was found in a study of radiotherapy plus CTLA-4 blockade in lung cancer. Findings and limits, study-wide: In blood, TCR clones derived from the tumor expanded after radiotherapy plus ipilimumab.

Sequenced by immunoSEQ multiplex PCR; TCRdb stores in-frame clones only, minus some. The sample includes roughly 48,000 clones, 82% of them seen just once. This clone is a singleton in its sample. Its antigen is still unknown. The CDR3 is 16 amino acids. The J segment lost 3 bases and the V segment lost 4 bases, leaving 10 bases of the junction unmatched. CDR1 is MNHEY, CDR2 SMNVEV, per germline (reference sequence). In chemo-refractory metastatic non-small-cell lung cancer, patients got ipilimumab CTLA-4 blockade together with focal radiation. The receptor was isolated from a human donor with non-small cell lung cancer who had stable disease on radiotherapy plus ipilimumab. Source: peripheral blood, taken from a patient treated with radiotherapy plus ipilimumab. V and J are TRBV27 and TRBJ2-3; 7 bases align to TRBD1. The CDR3 nucleotides are TGTGCCAGCAGTTCGACCCTCGGCAGGGGGACAGATACGCAGTATTTT. This gives the protein CASSSTLGRGTDTQYF.